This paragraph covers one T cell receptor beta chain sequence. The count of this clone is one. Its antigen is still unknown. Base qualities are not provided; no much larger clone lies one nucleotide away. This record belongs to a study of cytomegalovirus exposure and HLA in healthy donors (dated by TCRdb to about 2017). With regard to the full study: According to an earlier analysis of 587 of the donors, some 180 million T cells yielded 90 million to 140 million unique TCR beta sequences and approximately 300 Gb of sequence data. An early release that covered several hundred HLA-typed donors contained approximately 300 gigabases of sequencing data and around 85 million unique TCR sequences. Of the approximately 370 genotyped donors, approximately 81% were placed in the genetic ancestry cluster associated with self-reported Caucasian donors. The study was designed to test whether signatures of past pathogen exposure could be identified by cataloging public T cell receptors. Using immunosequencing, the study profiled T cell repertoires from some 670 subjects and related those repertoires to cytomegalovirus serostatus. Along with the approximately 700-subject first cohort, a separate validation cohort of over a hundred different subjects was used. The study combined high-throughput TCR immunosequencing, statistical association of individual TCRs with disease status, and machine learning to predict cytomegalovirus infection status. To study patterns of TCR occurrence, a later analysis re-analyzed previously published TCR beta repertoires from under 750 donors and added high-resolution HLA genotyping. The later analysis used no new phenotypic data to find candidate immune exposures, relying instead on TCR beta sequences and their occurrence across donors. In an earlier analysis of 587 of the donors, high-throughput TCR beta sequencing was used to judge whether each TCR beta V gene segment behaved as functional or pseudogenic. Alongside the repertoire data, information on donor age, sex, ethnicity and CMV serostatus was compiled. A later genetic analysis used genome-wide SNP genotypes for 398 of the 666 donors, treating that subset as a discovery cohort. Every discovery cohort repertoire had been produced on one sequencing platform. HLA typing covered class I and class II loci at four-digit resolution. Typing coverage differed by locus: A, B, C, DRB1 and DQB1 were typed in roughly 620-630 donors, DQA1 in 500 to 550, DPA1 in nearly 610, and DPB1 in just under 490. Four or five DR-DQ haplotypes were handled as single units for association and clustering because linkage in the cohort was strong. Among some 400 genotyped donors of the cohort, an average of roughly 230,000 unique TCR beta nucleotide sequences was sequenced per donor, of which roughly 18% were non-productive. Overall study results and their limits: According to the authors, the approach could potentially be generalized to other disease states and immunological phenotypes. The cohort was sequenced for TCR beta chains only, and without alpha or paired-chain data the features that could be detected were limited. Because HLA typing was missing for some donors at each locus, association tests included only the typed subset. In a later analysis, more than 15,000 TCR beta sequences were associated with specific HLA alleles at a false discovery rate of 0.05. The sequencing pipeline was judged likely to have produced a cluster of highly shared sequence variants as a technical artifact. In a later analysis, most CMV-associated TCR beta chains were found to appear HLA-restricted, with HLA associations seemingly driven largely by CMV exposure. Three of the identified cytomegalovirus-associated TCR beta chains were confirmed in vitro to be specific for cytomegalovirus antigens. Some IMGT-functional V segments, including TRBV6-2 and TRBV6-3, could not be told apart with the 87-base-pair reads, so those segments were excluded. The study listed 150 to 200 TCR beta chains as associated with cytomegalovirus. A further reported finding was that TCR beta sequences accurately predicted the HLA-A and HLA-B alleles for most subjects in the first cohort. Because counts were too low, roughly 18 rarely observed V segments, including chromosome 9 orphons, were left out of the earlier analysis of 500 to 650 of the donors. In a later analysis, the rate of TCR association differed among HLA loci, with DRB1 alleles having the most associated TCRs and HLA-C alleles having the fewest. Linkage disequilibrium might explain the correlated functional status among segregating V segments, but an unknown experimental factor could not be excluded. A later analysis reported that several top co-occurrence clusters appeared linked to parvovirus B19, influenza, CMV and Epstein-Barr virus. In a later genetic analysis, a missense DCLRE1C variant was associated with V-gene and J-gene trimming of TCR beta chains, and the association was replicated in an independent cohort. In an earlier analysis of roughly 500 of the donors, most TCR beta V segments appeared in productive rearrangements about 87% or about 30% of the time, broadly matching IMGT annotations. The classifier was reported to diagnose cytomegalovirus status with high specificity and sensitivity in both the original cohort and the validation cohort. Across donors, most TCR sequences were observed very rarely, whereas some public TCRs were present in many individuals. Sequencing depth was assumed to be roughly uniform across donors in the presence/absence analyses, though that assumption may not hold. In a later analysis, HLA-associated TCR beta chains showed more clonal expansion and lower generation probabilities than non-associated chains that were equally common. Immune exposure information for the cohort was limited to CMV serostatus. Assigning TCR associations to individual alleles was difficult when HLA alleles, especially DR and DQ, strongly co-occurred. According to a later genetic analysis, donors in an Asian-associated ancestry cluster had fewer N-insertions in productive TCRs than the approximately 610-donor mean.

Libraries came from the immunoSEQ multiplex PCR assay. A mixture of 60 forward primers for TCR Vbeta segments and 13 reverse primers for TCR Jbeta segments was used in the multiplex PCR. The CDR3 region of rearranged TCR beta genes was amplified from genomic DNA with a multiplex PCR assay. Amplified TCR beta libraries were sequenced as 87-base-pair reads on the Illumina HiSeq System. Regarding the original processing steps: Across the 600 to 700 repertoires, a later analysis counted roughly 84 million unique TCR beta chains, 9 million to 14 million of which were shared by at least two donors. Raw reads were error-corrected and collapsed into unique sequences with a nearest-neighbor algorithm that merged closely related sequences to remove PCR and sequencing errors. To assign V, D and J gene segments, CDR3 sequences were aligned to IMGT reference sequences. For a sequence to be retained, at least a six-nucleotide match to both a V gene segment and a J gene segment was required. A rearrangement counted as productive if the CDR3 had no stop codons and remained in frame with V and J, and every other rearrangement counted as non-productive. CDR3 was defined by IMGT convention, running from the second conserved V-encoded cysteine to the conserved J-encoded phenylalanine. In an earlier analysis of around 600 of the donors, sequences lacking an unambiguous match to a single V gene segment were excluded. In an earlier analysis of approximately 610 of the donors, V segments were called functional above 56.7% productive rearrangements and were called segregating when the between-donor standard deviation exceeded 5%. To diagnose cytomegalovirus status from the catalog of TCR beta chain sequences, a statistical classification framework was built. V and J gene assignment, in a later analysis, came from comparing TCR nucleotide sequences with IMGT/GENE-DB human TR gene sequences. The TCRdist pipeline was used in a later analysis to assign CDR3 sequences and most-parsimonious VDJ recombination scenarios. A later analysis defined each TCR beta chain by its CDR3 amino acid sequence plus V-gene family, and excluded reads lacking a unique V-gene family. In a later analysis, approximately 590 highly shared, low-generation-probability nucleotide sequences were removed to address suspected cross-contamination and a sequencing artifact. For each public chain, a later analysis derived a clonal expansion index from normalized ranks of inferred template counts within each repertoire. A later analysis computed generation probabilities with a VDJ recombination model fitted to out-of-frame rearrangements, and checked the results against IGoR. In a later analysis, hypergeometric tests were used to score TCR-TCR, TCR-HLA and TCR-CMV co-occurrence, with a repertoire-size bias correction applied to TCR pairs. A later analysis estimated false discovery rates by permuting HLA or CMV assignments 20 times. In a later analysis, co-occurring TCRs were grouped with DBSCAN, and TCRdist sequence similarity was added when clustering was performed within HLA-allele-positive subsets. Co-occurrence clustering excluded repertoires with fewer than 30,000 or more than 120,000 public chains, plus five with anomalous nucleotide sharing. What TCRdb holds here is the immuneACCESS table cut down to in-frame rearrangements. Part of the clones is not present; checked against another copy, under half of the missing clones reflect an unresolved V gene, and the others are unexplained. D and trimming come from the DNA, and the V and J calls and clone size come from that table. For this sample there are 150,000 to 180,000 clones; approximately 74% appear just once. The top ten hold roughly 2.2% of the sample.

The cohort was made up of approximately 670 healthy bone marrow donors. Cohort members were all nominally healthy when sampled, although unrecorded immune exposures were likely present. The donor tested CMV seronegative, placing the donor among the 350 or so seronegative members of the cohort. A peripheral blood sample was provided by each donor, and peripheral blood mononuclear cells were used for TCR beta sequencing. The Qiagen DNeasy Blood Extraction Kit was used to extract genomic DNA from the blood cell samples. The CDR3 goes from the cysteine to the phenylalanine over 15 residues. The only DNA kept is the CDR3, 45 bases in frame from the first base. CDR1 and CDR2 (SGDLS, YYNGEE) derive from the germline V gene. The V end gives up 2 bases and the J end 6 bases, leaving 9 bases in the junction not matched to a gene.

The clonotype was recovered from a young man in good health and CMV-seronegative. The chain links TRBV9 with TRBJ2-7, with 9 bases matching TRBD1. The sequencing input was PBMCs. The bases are TGTGCCAGCAGCGTTACCGGGACAGGGCCCTCCGAGCAGTACTTC. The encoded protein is CASSVTGTGPSEQYF.